The 17 T cell receptor beta chains below come from one sample, sequenced in a study of blood T cell repertoires in COVID-19 (dated by TCRdb to the early 2020s). Library preparation used the immunoSEQ multiplex PCR assay. TCRdb's version of the immuneACCESS table is confined to in-frame rearrangements and falls short of the full clone set. An unresolved V gene accounts for under half of the shortfall where checked; the remainder is of unknown origin. In all, the sample holds 380,000 or so clones, and around 89% of those were seen once. The ten largest clones represent roughly 1.2% of the sample. The sequencing input was peripheral blood. The receptors derive from a man aged 40-50 years with acute or convalescent COVID-19.

The chain recombines TRBV20-1 with TRBJ1-6, with 7 bases that match TRBD1. The CDR3 is 16 amino acids. J was trimmed by 6 bases and V by 3 bases; bases with no gene match: 11. Germline V CDR1 and CDR2: DFQATT, SNEGSKA (reference sequence). The CDR3 loop is CSASNDGDRVNSPLHF. The CDR3 nucleotides read TGCAGTGCTAGTAACGACGGTGACAGGGTTAATTCACCCCTCCACTTT.

The chain links TRBV24-1 to TRBJ1-1; D is undetermined. This CDR3 contains 13 residues. Per the germline V gene, CDR1 is KGHDR and CDR2 is SFDVKD. V gave up 7 bases and J gave up 1 base, with 9 bases separating them. The DNA of the CDR3 is TGTGCCACCAGACAGACGGAGAACACTGAAGCTTTCTTT. Its translation is CATRQTENTEAFF.

The chain recombines TRBV11-2 with TRBJ2-1; a weak D match, TRBD2 (6 bases). The CDR3 sequence is 16 residues long. The V end was cut by 5 bases, the J end by 3 bases, with 17 bases between. The germline CDR1 and CDR2 sequences are SGHAT and FQNNGV. The CDR3 here is CASSRGTSGLYNEQFF. In nucleotides, the CDR3 is TGTGCCAGCAGCCGGGGCACGAGCGGGCTCTACAATGAGCAGTTCTTC.

V is TRBV7-3 and J is TRBJ2-1; tentative D call: TRBD2 (5 bases). Trimming removed 2 bases from V and 5 bases from J, with 13 bases in between. Germline assignment: CDR1 SGHTA and CDR2 FQGTGA. The CDR3 is made up of 15 amino acids. The CDR3 DNA follows: TGTGCCAGCAGCTTATTCTCAGCGGCCCACAATGAGCAGTTCTTC. Translated: CASSLFSAAHNEQFF.

The chain joins TRBV10-3 to TRBJ1-1; D is ambiguous. V gave up 4 bases and J gave up 1 base, with 7 bases separating them. CDR1 is ENHRY, CDR2 SYGVKD, per germline. The CDR3 has 13 residues. CDR3 in DNA: TGTGCCATCAGTGCAACAGCGAACACTGAAGCTTTCTTT. This gives the protein CAISATANTEAFF.

The gene calls are TRBV6-5 and TRBJ2-7; 10 nucleotides match TRBD1. CDR1 is MNHEY, CDR2 SVGAGI, per germline. Trimming took 5 bases from V and 4 from J; bases not matched to a gene: 5. This CDR3 spans 14 amino acids. DNA for the CDR3: TGTGCCAGCAGTCTCGGGACAGGGGCGTACGAGCAGTACTTC. This sequence encodes CASSLGTGAYEQYF.

V gene TRBV27 combines with J gene TRBJ2-4, with TRBD2 identical over 7 bases. The CDR3 consists of 15 residues. V lost 0 bases to trimming and J lost 3 bases; unmatched junction nucleotides: 2. The germline CDR1 and CDR2 sequences are MNHEY and SMNVEV (reference sequence). This CDR3 is CASSLSGGFKNIQYF. In nucleotides, the CDR3 is TGTGCCAGCAGTTTATCGGGGGGGTTCAAAAACATTCAGTACTTC.

The rearrangement uses TRBV2 and TRBJ2-7, with D perhaps matching TRBD1 (5 bases). CDR1 is SNHLY and CDR2 is FYNNEI in the germline V gene. The CDR3 is 16 residues long. With 2 bases removed from V and 3 bases from J, the gap between germline ends came to 17 bases. Here the CDR3 DNA reads TGTGCCAGCAGTGAATTGGCAGGGCAGAACCTCTACGAGCAGTACTTC. The encoded protein is CASSELAGQNLYEQYF.

The CDR3 sequence: CASLPRWGVRTDTQYF. DNA of the CDR3: TGTGCCAGTCTACCCCGATGGGGCGTCAGGACAGATACGCAGTATTTT. The V and J genes are TRBV2 and TRBJ2-3; weak D call: TRBD1 (5 bases). The CDR3 covers 16 residues. Germline values: CDR1 SNHLY, CDR2 FYNNEI. V was cut by 9 bases and J by 3 bases, with 22 bases left in between.

The CDR3 region is CASAGMDSVNEQFF. DNA for the CDR3: TGCGCCAGCGCGGGTATGGACTCGGTGAATGAGCAGTTCTTC. The rearrangement uses TRBV5-1 and TRBJ2-1, with a possible D match to TRBD2 (5 bases). CDR3 size: 14 residues. In germline, CDR1 is SGHRS, CDR2 YFSETQ. V lost 7 bases to trimming and J lost 7 bases, with 18 bases between them.

J is TRBJ2-1 and V is TRBV9; 8 bases are a match to TRBD1. V lost 4 bases to trimming and J lost 3 bases; unmatched junction nucleotides: 6. The CDR3 is 15 residues long. Germline V CDR1 and CDR2: SGDLS, YYNGEE. CDR3 region: CASSTWDRNYNEQFF. DNA for the CDR3: TGTGCCAGCAGCACCTGGGACAGGAACTACAATGAGCAGTTCTTC.

In this sample, this clone turned up once. This chain connects TRBV5-5 to TRBJ2-3; possibly TRBD2 for D (5 bases). CDR1 is SGHKS and CDR2 is YYEKEE in the germline V gene (reference sequence). This CDR3 has 15 residues. V was trimmed by 4 bases and J by 0 bases, leaving 12 bases between them. CDR3: CASSGGLISTDTQYF. The CDR3 nucleotides are TGTGCCAGCAGCGGAGGACTTATTAGCACAGATACGCAGTATTTT. Complete variable domain (other parts from reference TRBV5-5 and TRBJ2-3): DAGVTQSPTHLIKTRGQQVTLRCSPISGHKSVSWYQQVLGQGPQFIFQYYEKEERGRGNFPDRFSARQFPNYSSELNVNALLLGDSALYLCASSGGLISTDTQYFGPGTRLTVL.

The chain is built from TRBV10-1 and TRBJ2-3, with a possible D match to TRBD2 (6 bases). Trimming left V 9 bases short and J 1 base short, with 14 bases between. The CDR3 is made up of 14 amino acids. The germline V gene has CDR1 WNHNN and CDR2 SYGVQD (reference sequence). CDR3 bases: TGCGCCAGGAATTGTTGGGGGGGCACAGATACGCAGTATTTT. The encoded protein is CARNCWGGTDTQYF.

The rearrangement uses TRBV20-1 and TRBJ1-2, with D hard to call. The CDR3 has 11 amino acids. The germline V and J ends were trimmed by 6 bases and 8 bases, with 13 bases remaining between them. Germline CDR1 and CDR2: DFQATT and SNEGSKA (reference sequence). CDR3 in amino acids: CSAEAGGGYTF. The CDR3 DNA sequence: TGCAGTGCCGAGGCGGGAGGGGGCTACACCTTC.

The rearrangement joins TRBV6-6 to TRBJ2-2; TRBD2 aligns across 8 bases. CDR3 length: 16 residues. The V and J ends lost 6 bases and 1 base, in that order; junction bases with no gene match: 7. Germline assignment: CDR1 MNHNY and CDR2 SVGAGI (reference sequence). DNA for the CDR3: TGTGCCAGCAGCGTTCTAGCGGGCATGAACACCGGGGAGCTGTTTTTT. This gives the protein CASSVLAGMNTGELFF.

The J gene is TRBJ1-2, the V gene TRBV19; D is ambiguous. Per the germline V gene, CDR1 is LNHDA and CDR2 is SQIVND (reference sequence). The V and J ends lost 10 bases and 3 bases respectively, with 21 bases between them. The CDR3 loop spans 15 amino acids. The CDR3 nucleotides read TGTGCCACCGTGAGGGTCGAAGGGAACGACTATGGCTACACCTTC. The encoded protein is CATVRVEGNDYGYTF.

This chain uses TRBV19 with TRBJ1-2, with a weak D call TRBD1 (6 bases). CDR1 and CDR2 (germline): LNHDA, SQIVND (reference sequence). Trimming stripped 7 bases from V and 3 bases from J, with 12 bases between. The CDR3 is made up of 13 amino acids. The CDR3 DNA is TGTGCCAGTAAGAATTCAGGGGACTATGGCTACACCTTC. Its translation is CASKNSGDYGYTF.